These 11 T cell receptor beta chains were sequenced from one sample in a study of blood T cell repertoires in COVID-19. Only in-frame clones appear in the TCRdb table, and some are missing; sequencing was by immunoSEQ multiplex PCR. The sample carries approximately 170,000 clones, around 81% recorded once. What was sequenced was peripheral blood. The source is a woman aged 80 or older with COVID-19, enrolled during active disease.

V usage is TRBV28 and J usage is TRBJ1-2, with 8 bases fitting TRBD1. CDR1 MDHEN and CDR2 SYDVKM come from the germline V gene. V lost 8 bases, J lost 3 bases, and 8 bases stayed unmatched. There are 14 residues in the CDR3. CDR3 coding DNA: TGTGCCAGCGGAGGGACAGGCCTCTACTATGGCTACACCTTC. This sequence encodes CASGGTGLYYGYTF.

The sample holds one count of this clone. This sequence joins TRBV7-9 and TRBJ1-5; D is perhaps TRBD1 (5 bases). This CDR3 comprises 14 residues. Trimming took off 1 base at V and 6 bases at J, with 10 bases between the two ends. The V gene's germline CDR1 is SEHNR and CDR2 FQNEAQ (reference sequence). CDR3 nucleotides: TGTGCCAGCAGCTTAGGGGATCAGGGTCAGCCCCAGCATTTT. Protein sequence: CASSLGDQGQPQHF.

J is TRBJ2-3 and V is TRBV7-6; a possible D gene is TRBD2 (6 bases). The V and J ends lost 4 bases and 4 bases respectively, with 12 bases between them. The CDR3 spans 14 residues. The V gene's germline CDR1 is SGHVS and CDR2 FNYEAQ. As DNA, the CDR3 is TGTGCCAGCAGCTACGGGGGTAGAGCAGATACGCAGTATTTT. It codes for CASSYGGRADTQYF.

The chain uses TRBV2 and TRBJ1-2; 7 nucleotides agree with TRBD1. The CDR3 contains 13 residues. Germline-derived CDR1 and CDR2 are SNHLY and FYNNEI. V was pared by 7 bases and J by 7 bases, with 9 bases of the junction left unmatched. CDR3 in amino acids: CASKEGAPSGYTF. As DNA, the CDR3 is TGTGCCAGCAAAGAGGGGGCGCCTAGTGGCTACACCTTC. The full variable domain, completed using reference TRBV2 and TRBJ1-2, is EPEVTQTPSHQVTQMGQEVILRCVPISNHLYFYWYRQILGQKVEFLVSFYNNEISEKSEIFDDQFSVERPDGSNFTLKIRSTKLEDSAMYFCASKEGAPSGYTFGSGTRLTVV.

J is TRBJ1-2 and V is TRBV6-5; D not resolved. The germline V gene has CDR1 MNHEY and CDR2 SVGAGI. V lost 6 bases, J lost 4 bases, and 15 bases lay in between. The CDR3 sequence is 14 residues long. The CDR3 nucleotides read TGTGCCAGCAGCCACGAGGCGGAGAGCTATGGCTACACCTTC. Protein: CASSHEAESYGYTF.

The rearrangement links TRBV27 to TRBJ2-5, with a possible D match to TRBD1 (5 bases). Germline V gives CDR1 MNHEY, CDR2 SMNVEV (reference sequence). V was shortened by 2 bases and J by 1 base, with 8 bases between the two germline ends. This CDR3 region has 14 residues. The chain's CDR3 is CASSLKGSQETQYF. Here the CDR3 DNA reads TGTGCCAGCAGTTTAAAGGGGTCCCAAGAGACCCAGTACTTC.

The J gene is TRBJ1-1, the V gene TRBV3-1 (or the pseudogene TRBV3-2); TRBD1 agrees at 7 bases. The CDR3 extends over 15 amino acids. Germline V gene sequence: CDR1 LGHDT, CDR2 YNNKEL (reference sequence). With V trimmed by 1 base and J by 9 bases, 11 bases remained unmatched. The CDR3 nucleotides read TGTGCCAGCAGCCAAGCTGGGCAGGGGGTAACCAAAGCTTTCTTT. It encodes CASSQAGQGVTKAFF.

This clone has more than one count but fewer than ten. V and J are TRBV18 and TRBJ1-1; 7 positions match TRBD1. CDR1 KGHSH and CDR2 LQKENI come from the germline V gene. The V and J ends lost 2 bases and 8 bases, in that order; junction bases with no gene match: 2. The CDR3 totals 12 residues. DNA of the CDR3: TGTGCCAGCTCACCAGGGACAGAAGAAGCTTTCTTT. This gives the protein CASSPGTEEAFF.

The V call is TRBV12-3 or TRBV12-4, the J call TRBJ2-5, with D possibly being TRBD2 (5 bases). Trimming stripped 6 bases from V and 5 bases from J, with 13 bases between. The CDR3 sequence is 13 residues long. As DNA, the CDR3 is TGTGCCAGCAGCTCCCTCGGCGGGGAGACCCAGTACTTC. Its protein product is CASSSLGGETQYF.

This clone was seen just once. The chain uses TRBV9 and TRBJ1-1, with TRBD1 matching over 8 bases. Germline-derived CDR1 and CDR2 are SGDLS and YYNGEE. There are 17 residues in the CDR3. The V gene end was trimmed by 0 bases and the J gene end by 0 bases; junction bases not matched to a gene: 7. The CDR3 DNA is TGTGCCAGCAGCGTAGGGCAGGGGGCGCGGATGAACACTGAAGCTTTCTTT. Translating gives CASSVGQGARMNTEAFF.

The chain joins TRBV19 to TRBJ1-6; D is possibly TRBD1 (5 bases). V dropped 1 base and J dropped 9 bases, with 28 bases sitting between them. The CDR3 totals 20 residues. Germline V CDR1 and CDR2: LNHDA, SQIVND (reference sequence). CDR3 DNA sequence: TGTGCCAGTAGTATAGTGTTGGGGAGCTGGACCTCGGGGGTCGTTTCACCCCTCCACTTT. Translated, it gives CASSIVLGSWTSGVVSPLHF.